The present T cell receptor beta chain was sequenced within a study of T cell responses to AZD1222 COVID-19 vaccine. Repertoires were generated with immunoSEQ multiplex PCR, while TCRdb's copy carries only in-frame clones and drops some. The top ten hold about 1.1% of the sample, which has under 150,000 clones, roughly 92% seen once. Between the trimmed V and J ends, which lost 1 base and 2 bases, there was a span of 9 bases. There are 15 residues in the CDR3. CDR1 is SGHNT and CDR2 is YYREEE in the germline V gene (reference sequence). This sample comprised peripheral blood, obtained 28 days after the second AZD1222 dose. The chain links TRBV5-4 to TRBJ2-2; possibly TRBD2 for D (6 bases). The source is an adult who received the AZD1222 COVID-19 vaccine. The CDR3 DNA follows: TGTGCCAGCAGCTTGCGGGGGAGTAACACCGGGGAGCTGTTTTTT. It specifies CASSLRGSNTGELFF.